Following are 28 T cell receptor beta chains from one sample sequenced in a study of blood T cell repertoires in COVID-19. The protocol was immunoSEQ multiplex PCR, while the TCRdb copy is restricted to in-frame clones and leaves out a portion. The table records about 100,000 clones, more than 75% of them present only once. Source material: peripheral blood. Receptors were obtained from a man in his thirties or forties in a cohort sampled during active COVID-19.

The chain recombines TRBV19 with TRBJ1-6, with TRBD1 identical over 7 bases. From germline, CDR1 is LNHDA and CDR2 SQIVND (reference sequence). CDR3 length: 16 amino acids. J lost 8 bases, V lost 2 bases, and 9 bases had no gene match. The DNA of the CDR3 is TGTGCCAGTAGTATATGGCAGACAGGGAAGTATTCACCCCTCCACTTT. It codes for CASSIWQTGKYSPLHF.

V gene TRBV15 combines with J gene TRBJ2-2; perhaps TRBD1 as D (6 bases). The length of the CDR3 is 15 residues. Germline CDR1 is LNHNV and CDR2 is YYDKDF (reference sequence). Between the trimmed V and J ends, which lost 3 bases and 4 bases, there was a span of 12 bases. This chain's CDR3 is CATSRDSGATGELFF. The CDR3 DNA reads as TGTGCCACCAGCAGGGACTCAGGGGCCACCGGGGAGCTGTTTTTT.

The CDR3 nucleotides are TGTGCCAGCAGCCGGGGGGGAGCCACAGATACGCAGTATTTT. It encodes CASSRGGATDTQYF. This sequence joins TRBV7-3 and TRBJ2-3, with TRBD2 identical over 8 bases. The V gene's germline CDR1 is SGHTA and CDR2 FQGTGA. The CDR3 is 14 residues long. The V segment lost 5 bases and the J segment 2 bases; nucleotides outside the gene matches: 3.

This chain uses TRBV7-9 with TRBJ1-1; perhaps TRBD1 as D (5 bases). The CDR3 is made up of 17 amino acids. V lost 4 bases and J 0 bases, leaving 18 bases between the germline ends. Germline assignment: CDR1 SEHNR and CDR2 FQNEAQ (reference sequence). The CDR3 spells CASSWGAGWGMNTEAFF. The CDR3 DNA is TGTGCCAGCAGCTGGGGTGCAGGATGGGGCATGAACACTGAAGCTTTCTTT. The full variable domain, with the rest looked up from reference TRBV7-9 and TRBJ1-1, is DTGVSQNPRHKITKRGQNVTFRCDPISEHNRLYWYRQTLGQGPEFLTYFQNEAQLEKSRLLSDRFSAERPKGSFSTLEIQRTEQGDSAMYLCASSWGAGWGMNTEAFFGQGTRLTVV.

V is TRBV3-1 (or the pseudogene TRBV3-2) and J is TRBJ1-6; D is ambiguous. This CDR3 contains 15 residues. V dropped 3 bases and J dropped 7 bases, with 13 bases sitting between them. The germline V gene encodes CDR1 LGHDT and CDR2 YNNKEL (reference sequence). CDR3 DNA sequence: TGTGCCAGCAGCCACGGGTATCAGCGCAATTCACCCCTCCACTTT. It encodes CASSHGYQRNSPLHF.

Here the CDR3 reads CASSSEQGARGNTIYF. The CDR3 bases are TGCGCCAGCAGCTCAGAACAGGGGGCGAGGGGAAACACCATATATTTT. This rearrangement joins TRBV5-1 to TRBJ1-3, with TRBD1 identical over 9 bases. Germline loops: CDR1 SGHRS, CDR2 YFSETQ. With V trimmed by 3 bases and J by 4 bases, 8 bases remained unmatched. The CDR3 extends over 16 amino acids.

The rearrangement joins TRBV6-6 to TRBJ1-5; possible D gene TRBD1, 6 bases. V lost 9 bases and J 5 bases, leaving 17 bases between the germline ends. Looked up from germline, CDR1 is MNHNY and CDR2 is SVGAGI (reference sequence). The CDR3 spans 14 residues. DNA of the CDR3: TGTGCCAGTTCCCACCCGGGGGGGCATCAGCCCCAGCATTTT. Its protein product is CASSHPGGHQPQHF.

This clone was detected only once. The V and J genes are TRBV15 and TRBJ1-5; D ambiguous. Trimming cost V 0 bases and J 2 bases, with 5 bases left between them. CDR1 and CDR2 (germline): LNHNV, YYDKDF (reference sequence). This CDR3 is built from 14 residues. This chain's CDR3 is CATSRDGGNQPQHF. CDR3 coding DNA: TGTGCCACCAGCAGAGACGGGGGCAATCAGCCCCAGCATTTT.

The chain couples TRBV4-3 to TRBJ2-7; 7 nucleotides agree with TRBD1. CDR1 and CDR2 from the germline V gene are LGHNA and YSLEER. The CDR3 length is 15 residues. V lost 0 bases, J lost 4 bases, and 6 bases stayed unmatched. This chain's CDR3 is CASSQDPGGIYEQYF. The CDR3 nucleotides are TGCGCCAGCAGCCAAGATCCAGGGGGTATTTACGAGCAGTACTTC.

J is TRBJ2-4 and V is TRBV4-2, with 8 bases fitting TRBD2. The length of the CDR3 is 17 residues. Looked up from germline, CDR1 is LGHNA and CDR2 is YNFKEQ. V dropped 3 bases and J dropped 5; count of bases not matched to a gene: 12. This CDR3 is CASSQAPHRGGENIQYF. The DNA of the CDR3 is TGTGCCAGCAGCCAGGCCCCCCATCGGGGGGGGGAAAACATTCAGTACTTC.

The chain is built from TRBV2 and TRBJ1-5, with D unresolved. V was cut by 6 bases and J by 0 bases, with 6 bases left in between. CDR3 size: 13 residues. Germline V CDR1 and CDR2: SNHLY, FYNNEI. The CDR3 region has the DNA TGTGCCAGCAGCTCAGATAGCAATCAGCCCCAGCATTTT. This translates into CASSSDSNQPQHF.

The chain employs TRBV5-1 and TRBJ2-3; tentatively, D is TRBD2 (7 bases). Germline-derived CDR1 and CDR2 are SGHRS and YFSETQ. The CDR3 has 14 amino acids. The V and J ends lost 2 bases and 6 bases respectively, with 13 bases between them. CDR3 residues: CASSFGGGPDTQYF. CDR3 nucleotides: TGCGCCAGCAGCTTTGGCGGGGGCCCCGATACGCAGTATTTT.

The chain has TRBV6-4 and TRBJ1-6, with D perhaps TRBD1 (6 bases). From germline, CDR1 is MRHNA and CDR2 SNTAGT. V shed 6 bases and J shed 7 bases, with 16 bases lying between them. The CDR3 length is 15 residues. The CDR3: CASSSGGRGNSPLHF. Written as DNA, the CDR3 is TGTGCCAGCAGCAGCGGGGGCAGGGGAAATTCACCCCTCCACTTT.

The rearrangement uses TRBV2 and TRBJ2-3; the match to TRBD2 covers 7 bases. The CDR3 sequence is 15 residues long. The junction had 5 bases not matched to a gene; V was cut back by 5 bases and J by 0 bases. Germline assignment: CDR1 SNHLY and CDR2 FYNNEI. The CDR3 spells CASSPGGISTDTQYF. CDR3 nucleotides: TGTGCCAGCAGTCCCGGGGGGATTAGCACAGATACGCAGTATTTT. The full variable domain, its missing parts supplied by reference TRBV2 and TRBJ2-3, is EPEVTQTPSHQVTQMGQEVILRCVPISNHLYFYWYRQILGQKVEFLVSFYNNEISEKSEIFDDQFSVERPDGSNFTLKIRSTKLEDSAMYFCASSPGGISTDTQYFGPGTRLTVL.

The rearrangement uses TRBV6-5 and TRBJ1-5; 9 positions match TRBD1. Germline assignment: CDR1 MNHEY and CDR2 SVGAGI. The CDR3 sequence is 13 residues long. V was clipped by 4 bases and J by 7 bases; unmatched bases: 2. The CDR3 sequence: CASSWDRVQPQHF. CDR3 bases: TGTGCCAGCAGTTGGGACAGGGTACAGCCCCAGCATTTT.

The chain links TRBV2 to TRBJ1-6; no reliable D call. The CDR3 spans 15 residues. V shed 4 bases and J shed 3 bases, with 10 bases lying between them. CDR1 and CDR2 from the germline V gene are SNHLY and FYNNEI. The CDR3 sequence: CASSVRGLYNSPLHF. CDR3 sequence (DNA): TGTGCCAGCAGTGTTCGAGGACTCTATAATTCACCCCTCCACTTT.

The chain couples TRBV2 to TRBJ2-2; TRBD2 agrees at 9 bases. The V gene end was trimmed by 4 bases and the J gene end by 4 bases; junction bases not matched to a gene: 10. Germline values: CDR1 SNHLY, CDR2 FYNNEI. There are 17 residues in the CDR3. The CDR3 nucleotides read TGTGCCAGCAGTGGTTCTGCGGGGGGGCCGGGCACCGGGGAGCTGTTTTTT. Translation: CASSGSAGGPGTGELFF.

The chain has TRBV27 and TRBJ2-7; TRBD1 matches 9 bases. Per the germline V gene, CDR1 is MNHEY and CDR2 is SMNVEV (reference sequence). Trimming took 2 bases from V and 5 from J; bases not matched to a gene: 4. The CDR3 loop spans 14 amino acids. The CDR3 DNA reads TGTGCCAGCAGTTTAGGGACAGGGAGGAACGAGCAGTACTTC. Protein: CASSLGTGRNEQYF.

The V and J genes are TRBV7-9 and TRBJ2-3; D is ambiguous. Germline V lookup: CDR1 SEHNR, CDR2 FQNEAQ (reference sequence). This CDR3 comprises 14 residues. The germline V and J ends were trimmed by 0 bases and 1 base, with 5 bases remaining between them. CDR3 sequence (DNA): TGTGCCAGCAGCTTAGCGCGCGGCACAGATACGCAGTATTTT. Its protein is CASSLARGTDTQYF.

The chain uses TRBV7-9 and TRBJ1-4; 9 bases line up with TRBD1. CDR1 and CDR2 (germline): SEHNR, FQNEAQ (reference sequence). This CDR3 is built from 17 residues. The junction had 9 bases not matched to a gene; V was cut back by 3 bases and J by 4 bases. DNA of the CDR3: TGTGCCAGCAGCTTCCTTCCCGGGACAGGGTTTAATGAAAAACTGTTTTTT. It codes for CASSFLPGTGFNEKLFF.

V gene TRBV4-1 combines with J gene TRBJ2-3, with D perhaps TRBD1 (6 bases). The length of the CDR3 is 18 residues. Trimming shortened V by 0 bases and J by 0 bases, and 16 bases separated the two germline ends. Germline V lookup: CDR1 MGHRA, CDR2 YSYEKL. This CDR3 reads CASSQERTARTSTDTQYF. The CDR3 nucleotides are TGCGCCAGCAGCCAAGAACGGACAGCTAGAACTAGCACAGATACGCAGTATTTT.

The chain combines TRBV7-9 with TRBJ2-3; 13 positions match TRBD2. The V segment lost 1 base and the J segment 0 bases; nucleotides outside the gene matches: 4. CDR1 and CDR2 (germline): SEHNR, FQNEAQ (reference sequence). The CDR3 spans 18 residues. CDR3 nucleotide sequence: TGTGCCAGCAGCTTAGGACTAGCGGGGGGCCGAAGCACAGATACGCAGTATTTT. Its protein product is CASSLGLAGGRSTDTQYF.

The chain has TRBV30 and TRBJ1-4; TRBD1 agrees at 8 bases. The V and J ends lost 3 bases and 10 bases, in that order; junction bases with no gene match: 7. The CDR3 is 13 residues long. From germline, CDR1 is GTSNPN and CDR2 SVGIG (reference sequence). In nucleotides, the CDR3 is TGTGCCTGGAGCAGGGGGCCTAGTGGAAAACTGTTTTTT. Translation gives CAWSRGPSGKLFF.

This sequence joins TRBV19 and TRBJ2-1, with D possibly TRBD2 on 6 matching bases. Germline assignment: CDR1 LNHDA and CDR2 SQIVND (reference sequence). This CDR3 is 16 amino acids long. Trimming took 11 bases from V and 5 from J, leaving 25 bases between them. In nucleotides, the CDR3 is TGTGCCGGAAGGAGGGAAAAGGTTTCTTCGAACAATGAGCAGTTCTTC. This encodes CAGRREKVSSNNEQFF.

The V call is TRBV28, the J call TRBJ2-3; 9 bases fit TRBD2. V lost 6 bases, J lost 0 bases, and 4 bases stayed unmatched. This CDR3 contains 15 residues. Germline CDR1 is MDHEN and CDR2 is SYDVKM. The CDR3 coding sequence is TGTGCCAGCAGCCGCGGGGGGGCGAGCACAGATACGCAGTATTTT. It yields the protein CASSRGGASTDTQYF. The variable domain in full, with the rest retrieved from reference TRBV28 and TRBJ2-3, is DVKVTQSSRYLVKRTGEKVFLECVQDMDHENMFWYRQDPGLGLRLIYFSYDVKMKEKGDIPEGYSVSREKKERFSLILESASTNQTSMYLCASSRGGASTDTQYFGPGTRLTVL.

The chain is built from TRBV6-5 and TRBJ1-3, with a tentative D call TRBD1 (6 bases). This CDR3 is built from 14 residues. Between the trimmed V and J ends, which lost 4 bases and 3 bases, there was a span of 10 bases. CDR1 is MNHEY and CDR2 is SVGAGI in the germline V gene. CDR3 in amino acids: CASSSQGLGNTIYF. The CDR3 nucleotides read TGTGCCAGCAGTTCACAGGGTCTTGGAAACACCATATATTTT.

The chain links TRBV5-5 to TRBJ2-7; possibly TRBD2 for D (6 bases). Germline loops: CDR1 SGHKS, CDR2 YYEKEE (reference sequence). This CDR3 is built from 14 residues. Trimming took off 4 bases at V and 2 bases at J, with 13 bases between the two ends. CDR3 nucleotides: TGTGCCAGCAGCGCCGGGGACTTACCCTACGAGCAGTACTTC. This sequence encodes CASSAGDLPYEQYF.

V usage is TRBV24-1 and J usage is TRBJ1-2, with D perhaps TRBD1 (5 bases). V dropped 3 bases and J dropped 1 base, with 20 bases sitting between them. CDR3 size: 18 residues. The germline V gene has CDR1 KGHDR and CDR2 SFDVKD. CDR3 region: CATSDIEHQGDLNYGYTF. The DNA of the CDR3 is TGTGCCACCAGTGATATAGAGCATCAGGGCGACCTTAACTATGGCTACACCTTC.